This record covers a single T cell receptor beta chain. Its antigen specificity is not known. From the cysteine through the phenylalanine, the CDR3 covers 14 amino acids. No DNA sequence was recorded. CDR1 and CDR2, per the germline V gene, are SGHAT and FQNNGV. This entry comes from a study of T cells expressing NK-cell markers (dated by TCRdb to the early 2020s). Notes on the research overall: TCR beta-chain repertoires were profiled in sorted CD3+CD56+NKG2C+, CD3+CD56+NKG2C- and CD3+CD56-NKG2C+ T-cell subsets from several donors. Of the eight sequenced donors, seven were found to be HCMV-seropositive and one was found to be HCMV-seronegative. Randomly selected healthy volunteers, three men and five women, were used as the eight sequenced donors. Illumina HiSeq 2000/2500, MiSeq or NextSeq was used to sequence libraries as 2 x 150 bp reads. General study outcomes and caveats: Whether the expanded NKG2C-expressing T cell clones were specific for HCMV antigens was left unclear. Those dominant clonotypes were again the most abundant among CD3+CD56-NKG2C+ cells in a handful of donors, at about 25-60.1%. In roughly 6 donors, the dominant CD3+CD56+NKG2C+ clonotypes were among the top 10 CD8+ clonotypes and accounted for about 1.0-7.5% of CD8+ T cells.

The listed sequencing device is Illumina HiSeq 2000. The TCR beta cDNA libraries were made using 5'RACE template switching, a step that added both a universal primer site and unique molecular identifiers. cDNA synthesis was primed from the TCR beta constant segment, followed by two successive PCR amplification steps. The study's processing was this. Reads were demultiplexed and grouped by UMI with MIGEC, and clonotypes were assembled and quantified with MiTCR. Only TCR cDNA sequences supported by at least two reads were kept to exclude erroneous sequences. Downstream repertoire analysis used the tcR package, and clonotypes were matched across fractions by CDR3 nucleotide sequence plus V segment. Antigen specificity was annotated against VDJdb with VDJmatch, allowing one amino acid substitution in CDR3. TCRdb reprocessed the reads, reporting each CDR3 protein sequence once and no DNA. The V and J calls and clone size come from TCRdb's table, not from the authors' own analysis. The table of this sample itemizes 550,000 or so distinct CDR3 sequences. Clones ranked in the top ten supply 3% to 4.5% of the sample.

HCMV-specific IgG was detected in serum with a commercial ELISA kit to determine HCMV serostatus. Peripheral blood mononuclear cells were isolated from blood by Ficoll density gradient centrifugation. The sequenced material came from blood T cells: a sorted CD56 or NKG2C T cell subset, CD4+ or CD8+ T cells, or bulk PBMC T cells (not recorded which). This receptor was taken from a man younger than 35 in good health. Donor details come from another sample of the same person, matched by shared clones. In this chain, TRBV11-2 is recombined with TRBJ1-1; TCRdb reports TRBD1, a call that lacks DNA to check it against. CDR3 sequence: CASSLRHGTGRAFF.